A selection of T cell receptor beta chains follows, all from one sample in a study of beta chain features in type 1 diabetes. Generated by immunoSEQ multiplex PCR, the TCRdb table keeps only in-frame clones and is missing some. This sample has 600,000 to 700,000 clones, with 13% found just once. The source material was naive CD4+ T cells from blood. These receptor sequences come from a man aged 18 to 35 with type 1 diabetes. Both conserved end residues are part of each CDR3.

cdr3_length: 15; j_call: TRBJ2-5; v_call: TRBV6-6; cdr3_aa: CASSSKVPWGETQYF
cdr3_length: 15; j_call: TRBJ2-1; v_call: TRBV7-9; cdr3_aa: CASSLGPPLGQKQFF
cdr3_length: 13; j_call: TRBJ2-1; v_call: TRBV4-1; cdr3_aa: CASSQTPAGGQFF
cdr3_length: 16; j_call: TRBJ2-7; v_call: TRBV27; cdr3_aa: CASSSWGTGGRREQYF
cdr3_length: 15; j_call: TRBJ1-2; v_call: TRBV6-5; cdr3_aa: CASSYTHGQNYGYTF
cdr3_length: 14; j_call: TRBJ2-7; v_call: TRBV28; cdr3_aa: CASEGSPSSYEQYF
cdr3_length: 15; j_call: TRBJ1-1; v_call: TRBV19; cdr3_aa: CASSRLGAVNTEAFF
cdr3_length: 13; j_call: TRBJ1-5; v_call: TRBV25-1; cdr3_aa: CASSEQEGQPQHF
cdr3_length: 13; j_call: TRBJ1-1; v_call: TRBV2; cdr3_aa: CASSRQENTEAFF
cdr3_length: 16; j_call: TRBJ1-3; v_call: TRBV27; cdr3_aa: CASSLVGGPERNTIYF
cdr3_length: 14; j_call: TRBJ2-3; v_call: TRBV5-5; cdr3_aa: CASSLGPSGDTQYF
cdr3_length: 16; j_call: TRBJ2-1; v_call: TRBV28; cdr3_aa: CASSSASGGTYNEQFF
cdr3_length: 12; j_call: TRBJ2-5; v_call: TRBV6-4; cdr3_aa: CAGLRVRETQYF
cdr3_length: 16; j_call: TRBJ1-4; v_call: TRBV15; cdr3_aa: CATSRGGGPIGEKLFF
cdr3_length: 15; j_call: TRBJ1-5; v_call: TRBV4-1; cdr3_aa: CASSQDGQFNQPQHF
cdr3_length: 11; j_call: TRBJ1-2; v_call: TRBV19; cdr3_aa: CASGSNYDYTF
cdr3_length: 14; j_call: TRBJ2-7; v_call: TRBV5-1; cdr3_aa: CASSPGQSQGEQYF
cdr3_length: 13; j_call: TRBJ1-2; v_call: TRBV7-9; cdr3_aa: CASSLGTVDGYTF
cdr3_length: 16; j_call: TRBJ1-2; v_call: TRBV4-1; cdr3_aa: CASSQDPGDRGYGYTF
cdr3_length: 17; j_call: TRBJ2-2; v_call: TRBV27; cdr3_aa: CASSSYLGTGGTGELFF
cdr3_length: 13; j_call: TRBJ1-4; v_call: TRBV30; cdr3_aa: CACTGGNNEKLFF
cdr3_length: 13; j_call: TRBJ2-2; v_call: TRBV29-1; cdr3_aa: CSVAWGLGGELFF
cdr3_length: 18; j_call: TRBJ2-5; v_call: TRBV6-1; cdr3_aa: CASSEITSGGAFQETQYF
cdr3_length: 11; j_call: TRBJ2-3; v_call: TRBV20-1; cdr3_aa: CSARDSDTQYF
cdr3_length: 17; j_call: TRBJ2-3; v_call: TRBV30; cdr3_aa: CAWSVGLAGGQADTQYF